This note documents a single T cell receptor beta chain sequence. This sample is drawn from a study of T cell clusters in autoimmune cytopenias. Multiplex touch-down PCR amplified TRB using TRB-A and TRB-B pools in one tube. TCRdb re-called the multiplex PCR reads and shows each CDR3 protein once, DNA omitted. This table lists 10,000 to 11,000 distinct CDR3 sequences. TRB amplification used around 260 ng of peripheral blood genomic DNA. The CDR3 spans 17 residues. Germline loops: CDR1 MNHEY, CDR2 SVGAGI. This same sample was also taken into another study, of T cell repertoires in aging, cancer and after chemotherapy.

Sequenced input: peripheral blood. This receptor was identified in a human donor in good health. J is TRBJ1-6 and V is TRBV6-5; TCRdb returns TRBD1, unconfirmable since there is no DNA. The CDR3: CASSYSTGLGRSSPLHF.